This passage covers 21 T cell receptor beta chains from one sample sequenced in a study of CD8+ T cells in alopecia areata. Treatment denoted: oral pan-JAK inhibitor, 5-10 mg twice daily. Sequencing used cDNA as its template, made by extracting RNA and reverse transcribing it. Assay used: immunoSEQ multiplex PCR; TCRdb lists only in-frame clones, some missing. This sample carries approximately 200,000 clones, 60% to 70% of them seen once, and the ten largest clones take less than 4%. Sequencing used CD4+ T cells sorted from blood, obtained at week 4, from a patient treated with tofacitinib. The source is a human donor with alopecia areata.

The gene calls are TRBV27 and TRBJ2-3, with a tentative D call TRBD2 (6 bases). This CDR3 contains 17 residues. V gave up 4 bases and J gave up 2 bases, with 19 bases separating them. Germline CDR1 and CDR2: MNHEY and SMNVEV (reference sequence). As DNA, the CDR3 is TGTGCCAGCAGTTCGGTAGTGGGGGAGGATCACACAGATACGCAGTATTTT. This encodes CASSSVVGEDHTDTQYF.

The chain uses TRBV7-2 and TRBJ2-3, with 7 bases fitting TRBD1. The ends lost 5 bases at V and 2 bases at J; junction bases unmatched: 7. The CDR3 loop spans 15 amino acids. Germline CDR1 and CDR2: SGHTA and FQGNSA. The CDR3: CASSPTGIPTDTQYF. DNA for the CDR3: TGTGCCAGCAGCCCGACAGGGATCCCCACAGATACGCAGTATTTT.

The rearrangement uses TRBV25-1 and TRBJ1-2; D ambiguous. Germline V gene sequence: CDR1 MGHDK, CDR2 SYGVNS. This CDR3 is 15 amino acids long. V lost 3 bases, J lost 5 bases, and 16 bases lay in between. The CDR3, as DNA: TGTGCCAGCAGTGAGAATCGGGGTCGAGGGTATGGCTACACCTTC. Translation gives CASSENRGRGYGYTF.

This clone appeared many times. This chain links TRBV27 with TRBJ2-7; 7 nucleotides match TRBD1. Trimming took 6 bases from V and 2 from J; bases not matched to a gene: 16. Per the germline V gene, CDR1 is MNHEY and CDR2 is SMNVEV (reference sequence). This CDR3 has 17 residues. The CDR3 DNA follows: TGTGCCAGCAGCCCAAACGGACTGGGACAGCTAACCTACGAGCAGTACTTC. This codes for CASSPNGLGQLTYEQYF.

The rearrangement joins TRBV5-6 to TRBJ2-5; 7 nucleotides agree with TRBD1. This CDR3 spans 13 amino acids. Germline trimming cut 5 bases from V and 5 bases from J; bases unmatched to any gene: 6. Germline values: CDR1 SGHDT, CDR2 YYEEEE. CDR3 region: CASRSTGRETQYF. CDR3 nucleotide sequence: TGTGCCAGCAGGTCGACAGGGCGGGAGACCCAGTACTTC.

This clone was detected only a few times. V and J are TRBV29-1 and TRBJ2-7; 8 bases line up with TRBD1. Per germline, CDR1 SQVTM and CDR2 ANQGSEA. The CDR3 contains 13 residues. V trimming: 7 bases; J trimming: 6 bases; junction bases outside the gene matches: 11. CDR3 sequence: CSAVGGQGGEQYF. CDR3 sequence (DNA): TGCAGCGCCGTAGGTGGACAGGGAGGCGAGCAGTACTTC.

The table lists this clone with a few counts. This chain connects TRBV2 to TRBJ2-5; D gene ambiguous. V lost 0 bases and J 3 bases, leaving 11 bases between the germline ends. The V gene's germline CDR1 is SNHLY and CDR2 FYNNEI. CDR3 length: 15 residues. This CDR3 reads CASSEASGRKETQYF. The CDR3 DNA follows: TGTGCCAGCAGTGAAGCGAGTGGTCGAAAAGAGACCCAGTACTTC. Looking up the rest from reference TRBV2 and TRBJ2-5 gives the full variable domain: EPEVTQTPSHQVTQMGQEVILRCVPISNHLYFYWYRQILGQKVEFLVSFYNNEISEKSEIFDDQFSVERPDGSNFTLKIRSTKLEDSAMYFCASSEASGRKETQYFGPGTRLLVL.

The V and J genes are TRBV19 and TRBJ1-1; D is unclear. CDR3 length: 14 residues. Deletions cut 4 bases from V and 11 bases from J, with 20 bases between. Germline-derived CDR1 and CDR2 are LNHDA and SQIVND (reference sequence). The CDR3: CASSTPARGRDAFF. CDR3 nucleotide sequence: TGTGCCAGTAGTACTCCCGCTCGTGGAAGGGATGCTTTCTTT. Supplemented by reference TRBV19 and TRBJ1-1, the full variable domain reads DGGITQSPKYLFRKEGQNVTLSCEQNLNHDAMYWYRQDPGQGLRLIYYSQIVNDFQKGDIAEGYSVSREKKESFPLTVTSAQKNPTAFYLCASSTPARGRDAFFGQGTRLTVV.

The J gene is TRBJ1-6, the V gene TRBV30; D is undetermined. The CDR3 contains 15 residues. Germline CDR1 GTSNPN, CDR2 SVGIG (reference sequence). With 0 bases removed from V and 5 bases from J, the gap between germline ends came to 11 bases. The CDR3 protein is CAWSVPGRDNSPLHF. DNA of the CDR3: TGTGCCTGGAGTGTACCCGGCAGAGATAATTCACCCCTCCACTTT.

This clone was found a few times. The CDR3 DNA is TGCAGCCATGAGGTCATGAACACTGAAGCTTTCTTT. This encodes CSHEVMNTEAFF. The chain has TRBV29-1 and TRBJ1-1; D is unresolved. The CDR3 contains 12 residues. Germline lookup yields CDR1 SQVTM and CDR2 ANQGSEA. The V end was cut by 8 bases, the J end by 0 bases, with 10 bases between.

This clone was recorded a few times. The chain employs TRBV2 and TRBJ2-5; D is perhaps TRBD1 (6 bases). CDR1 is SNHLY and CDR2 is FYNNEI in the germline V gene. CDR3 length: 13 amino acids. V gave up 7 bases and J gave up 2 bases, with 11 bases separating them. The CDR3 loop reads CASIRGLQETQYF. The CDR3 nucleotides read TGTGCCAGCATCAGGGGTTTGCAAGAGACCCAGTACTTC.

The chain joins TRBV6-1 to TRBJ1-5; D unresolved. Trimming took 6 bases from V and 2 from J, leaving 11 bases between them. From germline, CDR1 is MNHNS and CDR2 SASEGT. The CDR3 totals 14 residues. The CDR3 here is CASRQAGGNQPQHF. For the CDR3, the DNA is TGTGCCAGCAGGCAGGCCGGAGGCAATCAGCCCCAGCATTTT.

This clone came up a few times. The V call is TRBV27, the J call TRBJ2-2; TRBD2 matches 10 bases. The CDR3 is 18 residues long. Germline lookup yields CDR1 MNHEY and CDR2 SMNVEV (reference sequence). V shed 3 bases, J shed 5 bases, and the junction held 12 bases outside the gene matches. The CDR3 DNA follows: TGTGCCAGCAGTTTCACTCCACTTAGCGGGGGGCTAACCGGGGAGCTGTTTTTT. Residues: CASSFTPLSGGLTGELFF.

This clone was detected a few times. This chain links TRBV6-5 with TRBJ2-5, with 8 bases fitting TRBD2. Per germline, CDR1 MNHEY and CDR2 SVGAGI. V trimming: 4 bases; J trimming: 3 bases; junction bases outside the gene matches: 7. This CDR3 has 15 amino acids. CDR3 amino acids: CASSSSAAGEETQYF. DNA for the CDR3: TGTGCCAGCAGTTCCTCGGCAGCGGGGGAAGAGACCCAGTACTTC.

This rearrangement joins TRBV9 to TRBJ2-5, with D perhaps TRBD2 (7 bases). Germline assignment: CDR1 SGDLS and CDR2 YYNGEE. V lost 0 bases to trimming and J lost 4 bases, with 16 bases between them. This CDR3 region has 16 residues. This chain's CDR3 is CASSVAVGGPAETQYF. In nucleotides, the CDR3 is TGTGCCAGCAGCGTAGCAGTGGGGGGGCCCGCAGAGACCCAGTACTTC.

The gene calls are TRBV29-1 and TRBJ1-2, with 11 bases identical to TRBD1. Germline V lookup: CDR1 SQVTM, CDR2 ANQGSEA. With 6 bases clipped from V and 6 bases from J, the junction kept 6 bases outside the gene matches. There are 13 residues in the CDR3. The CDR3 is CSVGQGDGDGYTF. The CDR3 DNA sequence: TGCAGCGTGGGACAGGGGGATGGAGATGGCTACACCTTC.

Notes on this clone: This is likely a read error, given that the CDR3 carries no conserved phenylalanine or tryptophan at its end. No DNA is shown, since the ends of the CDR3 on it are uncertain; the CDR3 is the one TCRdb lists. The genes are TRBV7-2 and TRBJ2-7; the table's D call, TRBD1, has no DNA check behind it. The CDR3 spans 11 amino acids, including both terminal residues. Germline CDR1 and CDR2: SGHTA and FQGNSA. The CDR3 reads CASRRQGPLVI.

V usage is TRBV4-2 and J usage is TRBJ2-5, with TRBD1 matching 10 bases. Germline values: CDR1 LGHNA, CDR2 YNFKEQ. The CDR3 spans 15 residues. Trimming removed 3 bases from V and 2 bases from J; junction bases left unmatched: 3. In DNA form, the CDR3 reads TGTGCCAGCAGCCAGACGGACAGGGGGCAAGAGACCCAGTACTTC. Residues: CASSQTDRGQETQYF.

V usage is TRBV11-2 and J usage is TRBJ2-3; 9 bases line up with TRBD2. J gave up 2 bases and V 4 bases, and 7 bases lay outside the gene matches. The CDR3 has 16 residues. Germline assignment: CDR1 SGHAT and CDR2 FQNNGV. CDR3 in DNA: TGTGCCAGCAGCTCCCCGACTAGCGGAATCACAGATACGCAGTATTTT. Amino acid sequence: CASSSPTSGITDTQYF.

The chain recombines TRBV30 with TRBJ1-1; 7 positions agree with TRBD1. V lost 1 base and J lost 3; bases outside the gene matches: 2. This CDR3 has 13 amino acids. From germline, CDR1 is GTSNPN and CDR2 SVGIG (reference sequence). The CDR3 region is CAWSAQGDTEAFF. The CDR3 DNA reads TGTGCCTGGAGTGCCCAGGGGGACACTGAAGCTTTCTTT.

CDR3 in amino acids: CASSTSGGLNEQFF. CDR3 nucleotides: TGCGCCAGCAGCACATCGGGGGGCCTCAATGAGCAGTTCTTC. The V and J genes are TRBV5-1 and TRBJ2-1; tentative D call: TRBD2 (7 bases). Trimming pared 4 bases from V and 6 bases from J, leaving 14 bases between. There are 14 residues in the CDR3. From germline, CDR1 is SGHRS and CDR2 YFSETQ.